The 32 T cell receptor beta chains given below trace back to one sample, sequenced in a study of blood T cell repertoires in COVID-19. Data came from immunoSEQ multiplex PCR; TCRdb stores just in-frame clones and leaves some out. The table records around 260,000 clones, around 90% of them present only once. Sequencing was performed on PBMCs or T cells enriched from blood (not recorded which). Receptor source: a woman aged 30 to 39 who had recovered from COVID-19.

This clone was found once. J is TRBJ1-2 and V is TRBV28; unclear D gene. The CDR3 is 17 amino acids. Germline lookup yields CDR1 MDHEN and CDR2 SYDVKM. V lost 1 base and J lost 1, with 16 bases in between. Written as DNA, the CDR3 is TGTGCCAGCAGTTTATCAGGTTTAGAAATAAATAACTATGGCTACACCTTC. It yields the protein CASSLSGLEINNYGYTF.

The V and J genes are TRBV7-3 and TRBJ2-2; TRBD2 aligns across 9 bases. Unmatched junction bases numbered 4, after V lost 3 bases and J lost 5 bases. Germline assignment: CDR1 SGHTA and CDR2 FQGTGA. The CDR3 has 15 residues. The CDR3 nucleotides read TGTGCCAGCAGCTTTAGCGGGAGTGCGACCGGGGAGCTGTTTTTT. Residues: CASSFSGSATGELFF.

CDR3 sequence: CAWSSGLASQETQYF. The CDR3 nucleotides read TGTGCCTGGAGTTCGGGACTAGCGTCACAAGAGACCCAGTACTTC. This rearrangement joins TRBV30 to TRBJ2-5; 10 bases match TRBD2. V shed 2 bases, J shed 2 bases, and the junction held 5 bases outside the gene matches. The CDR3 is 15 residues long. In germline, CDR1 is GTSNPN, CDR2 SVGIG (reference sequence).

The rearrangement joins TRBV28 to TRBJ2-1, with 9 bases matching TRBD2. CDR3 size: 15 residues. Germline lookup yields CDR1 MDHEN and CDR2 SYDVKM. Trimming at V came to 7 bases and at J to 10 bases, leaving 14 bases not matched to a gene. CDR3 amino acids: CASILRASGKGEQFF. Here the CDR3 DNA reads TGTGCCAGCATTCTGAGGGCTAGCGGGAAAGGCGAGCAGTTCTTC.

The chain has TRBV7-9 and TRBJ2-7, with 12 bases aligning to TRBD2. Germline lookup yields CDR1 SEHNR and CDR2 FQNEAQ (reference sequence). V trimming: 4 bases; J trimming: 3 bases; junction bases outside the gene matches: 1. The CDR3 totals 14 residues. Written as DNA, the CDR3 is TGTGCCAGCAGCTCGGGACTAGCGGGCTACGAGCAGTACTTC. This sequence encodes CASSSGLAGYEQYF.

The chain carries TRBV29-1 and TRBJ1-1; D not certain. Trimming stripped 4 bases from V and 3 bases from J, with 3 bases between. There are 10 residues in the CDR3. Germline values: CDR1 SQVTM, CDR2 ANQGSEA. CDR3 residues: CSVADTEAFF. The CDR3, as DNA: TGCAGCGTTGCTGACACTGAAGCTTTCTTT. Full variable domain (outside the CDR3, taken from reference TRBV29-1 and TRBJ1-1): SAVISQKPSRDICQRGTSLTIQCQVDSQVTMMFWYRQQPGQSLTLIATANQGSEATYESGFVIDKFPISRPNLTFSTLTVSNMSPEDSSIYLCSVADTEAFFGQGTRLTVV.

The rearrangement joins TRBV10-2 to TRBJ1-1; possibly TRBD1 for D (6 bases). The V end lost 2 bases, the J end lost 3 bases, and 10 bases lay between the germline ends. The length of the CDR3 is 14 residues. Germline V CDR1 and CDR2: WSHSY, SAAADI. The CDR3 bases are TGCGCCAGCAGTGAGCAGGGGCTGGACACTGAAGCTTTCTTT. It specifies CASSEQGLDTEAFF.

The chain uses TRBV30 and TRBJ2-3; TRBD2 matches 10 bases. V lost 3 bases, J lost 7 bases, and 10 bases stayed unmatched. Germline V gene sequence: CDR1 GTSNPN, CDR2 SVGIG (reference sequence). The CDR3 extends over 15 amino acids. The CDR3 loop is CAWRNPQTSGYTQYF. In DNA form, the CDR3 reads TGTGCCTGGAGGAACCCGCAGACTAGCGGGTATACGCAGTATTTT.

The chain is built from TRBV9 and TRBJ1-3; a weak D match, TRBD1 (5 bases). Germline CDR1 and CDR2: SGDLS and YYNGEE. The germline V and J ends were trimmed by 3 bases and 0 bases, with 10 bases remaining between them. The CDR3 runs to 15 residues. Written as DNA, the CDR3 is TGTGCCAGCAGCGAGGGGATACACTCTGGAAACACCATATATTTT. Its translation is CASSEGIHSGNTIYF.

The chain links TRBV30 to TRBJ1-4, with D maybe TRBD1 (6 bases). Germline lookup yields CDR1 GTSNPN and CDR2 SVGIG (reference sequence). CDR3 length: 15 residues. Trimming left V 1 base short and J 3 bases short, with 12 bases between. The CDR3 nucleotides are TGTGCCTGGAGTGCGCAGGGGATGCCTAATGAAAAACTGTTTTTT. Encoded protein: CAWSAQGMPNEKLFF.

This chain uses TRBV28 with TRBJ2-5; 8 bases match TRBD1. V lost 2 bases to trimming and J lost 5 bases; unmatched junction nucleotides: 7. CDR1 MDHEN and CDR2 SYDVKM come from the germline V gene. The CDR3 length is 15 residues. CDR3 loop: CASSLSTGGHETQYF. The CDR3 bases are TGTGCCAGCAGTTTAAGTACAGGGGGTCATGAGACCCAGTACTTC.

The genes are TRBV6-5 and TRBJ1-4, with TRBD1 as a possible D gene (6 bases). Between the trimmed V and J ends, which lost 2 bases and 6 bases, there was a span of 10 bases. Germline V gene data show CDR1 as MNHEY and CDR2 as SVGAGI. The CDR3 consists of 14 residues. The CDR3 sequence is CASSYGSGDEKLFF. The CDR3 DNA sequence: TGTGCCAGCAGTTACGGCTCAGGGGATGAAAAACTGTTTTTT.

This clone was counted once. The CDR3 spells CASSGAENEQFF. CDR3 bases: TGTGCCAGCAGCGGGGCGGAGAATGAGCAGTTCTTC. The V and J genes are TRBV11-3 and TRBJ2-1; D might be TRBD1 (5 bases). The V gene's germline CDR1 is SGHNT and CDR2 YENEEA. The CDR3 is 12 amino acids. V was cut by 5 bases and J by 7 bases, with 9 bases left in between.

This clone was counted once. The chain uses TRBV5-4 and TRBJ2-7, with 10 positions matching TRBD2. The CDR3 runs to 15 residues. Germline trimming cut 1 base from V and 2 bases from J; bases unmatched to any gene: 3. Germline-derived CDR1 and CDR2 are SGHNT and YYREEE (reference sequence). CDR3 sequence reads: CASSLTAGGPYEQYF. In DNA form, the CDR3 reads TGTGCCAGCAGCTTGACAGCGGGAGGGCCCTACGAGCAGTACTTC. The full variable domain, with the rest looked up from reference TRBV5-4 and TRBJ2-7, is ETGVTQSPTHLIKTRGQQVTLRCSSQSGHNTVSWYQQALGQGPQFIFQYYREEENGRGNFPPRFSGLQFPNYSSELNVNALELDDSALYLCASSLTAGGPYEQYFGPGTRLTVT.

The rearrangement uses TRBV7-9 and TRBJ2-7; D might be TRBD1 (5 bases). V was shortened by 1 base and J by 5 bases, with 6 bases between the two germline ends. The germline V gene has CDR1 SEHNR and CDR2 FQNEAQ (reference sequence). This CDR3 comprises 12 residues. CDR3 coding DNA: TGTGCCAGCAGCTTAGGACAGAACGAGCAGTACTTC. This codes for CASSLGQNEQYF.

The CDR3 protein is CASSPSRGRVWNEQFF. The DNA for the CDR3 is TGTGCCAGCAGCCCTAGCCGAGGGCGTGTCTGGAATGAGCAGTTCTTC. V and J are TRBV5-6 and TRBJ2-1; D perhaps matches TRBD2 (5 bases). The V gene lost 4 bases and the J gene lost 7 bases, with 21 bases spanning the gap. CDR3 length: 16 amino acids. The germline V gene has CDR1 SGHDT and CDR2 YYEEEE.

The chain combines TRBV5-1 with TRBJ2-2; the match to TRBD1 covers 7 bases. This CDR3 contains 15 residues. Germline CDR1 SGHRS, CDR2 YFSETQ. The ends lost 2 bases at V and 5 bases at J; junction bases unmatched: 6. Here the CDR3 reads CASSLQGLGTGELFF. CDR3 nucleotide sequence: TGCGCCAGCAGCTTACAGGGGCTGGGAACCGGGGAGCTGTTTTTT.

The chain is built from TRBV28 and TRBJ2-7, with 10 bases lining up with TRBD1. V lost 5 bases and J lost 0; bases outside the gene matches: 7. The CDR3 consists of 16 residues. Germline V gene sequence: CDR1 MDHEN, CDR2 SYDVKM. CDR3 in amino acids: CASSTSGTGDSYEQYF. CDR3 DNA sequence: TGTGCCAGCAGTACCTCCGGGACAGGGGACTCCTACGAGCAGTACTTC.

The CDR3 region is CASSPGRAINEQFF. DNA for the CDR3: TGTGCCAGCAGCCCAGGGAGGGCCATCAATGAGCAGTTCTTC. This rearrangement joins TRBV7-2 to TRBJ2-1, with TRBD2 matching over 7 bases. Germline assignment: CDR1 SGHTA and CDR2 FQGNSA. V dropped 5 bases and J dropped 6; count of bases not matched to a gene: 7. This CDR3 has 14 amino acids. Supplemented by reference TRBV7-2 and TRBJ2-1, the full variable domain reads GAGVSQSPSNKVTEKGKDVELRCDPISGHTALYWYRQSLGQGLEFLIYFQGNSAPDKSGLPSDRFSAERTGGSVSTLTIQRTQQEDSAVYLCASSPGRAINEQFFGPGTRLTVL.

This rearrangement joins TRBV29-1 to TRBJ2-1, with D maybe TRBD2 (5 bases). Trimming took 1 base from V and 3 from J, leaving 7 bases between them. In germline, CDR1 is SQVTM, CDR2 ANQGSEA. This CDR3 region has 13 residues. The CDR3 loop is CSVEGRGYNEQFF. DNA for the CDR3: TGCAGCGTTGAAGGACGGGGCTACAATGAGCAGTTCTTC.

V and J are TRBV19 and TRBJ1-1, with D uncertain. Trimming cost V 2 bases and J 1 base, with 5 bases left between them. The CDR3 consists of 13 residues. Per germline, CDR1 LNHDA and CDR2 SQIVND (reference sequence). Here the CDR3 DNA reads TGTGCCAGTAGTATAAGCGAGAACACTGAAGCTTTCTTT. It codes for CASSISENTEAFF.

This chain joins TRBV11-2 and TRBJ2-5; D call uncertain. The germline V gene has CDR1 SGHAT and CDR2 FQNNGV. This CDR3 comprises 15 residues. Trimming removed 3 bases at V and 1 base at J, with 12 bases between. The CDR3 sequence is CASSLTNGVQETQYF. The CDR3 DNA sequence: TGTGCCAGCAGCTTGACAAACGGCGTCCAAGAGACCCAGTACTTC.

The chain recombines TRBV11-2 with TRBJ2-3; TRBD2 matches at 14 bases. V shed 0 bases, J shed 0 bases, and the junction held 8 bases outside the gene matches. From germline, CDR1 is SGHAT and CDR2 FQNNGV. The CDR3 is 20 residues long. Here the CDR3 DNA reads TGTGCCAGCAGCTTAGAACCTAGGACTAGCGGGAGGTTTAGCACAGATACGCAGTATTTT. Translated, it gives CASSLEPRTSGRFSTDTQYF.

This rearrangement joins TRBV28 to TRBJ1-2, with 9 bases matching TRBD1. CDR1 is MDHEN, CDR2 SYDVKM, per germline. The ends lost 5 bases at V and 8 bases at J; junction bases unmatched: 15. This CDR3 has 16 residues. The CDR3 sequence is CASSPLHTGQGQGYTF. DNA of the CDR3: TGTGCCAGCAGTCCCCTACATACGGGACAGGGCCAGGGCTACACCTTC.

This chain links TRBV5-6 with TRBJ2-5, with D possibly being TRBD2 (7 bases). Germline CDR1 and CDR2: SGHDT and YYEEEE. Trimming shortened V by 7 bases and J by 5 bases, and 30 bases separated the two germline ends. This CDR3 comprises 18 residues. The CDR3 loop is CASPHIMLFTKGGETQYF. The CDR3, as DNA: TGTGCCAGCCCGCACATAATGTTGTTCACGAAGGGGGGGGAGACCCAGTACTTC.

The genes are TRBV7-2 and TRBJ1-6, with unresolved D. V was clipped by 3 bases and J by 7 bases, with 13 bases between them. The CDR3 extends over 15 amino acids. Germline-derived CDR1 and CDR2 are SGHTA and FQGNSA. The CDR3 protein is CASSFNSHSNSPLHF. The CDR3 bases are TGTGCCAGCAGCTTTAACAGCCACTCCAATTCACCCCTCCACTTT.

This chain uses TRBV6-5 with TRBJ2-1; a possible D gene is TRBD1 (5 bases). CDR3 length: 13 residues. CDR1 and CDR2 from the germline V gene are MNHEY and SVGAGI. Trimming removed 3 bases from V and 9 bases from J, with 12 bases in between. The CDR3 DNA reads as TGTGCCAGCAGTTATCAGGGCCCGAGTGAGCAGTTCTTC. It specifies CASSYQGPSEQFF.

This rearrangement joins TRBV18 to TRBJ1-3, with 7 bases fitting TRBD1. V lost 1 base to trimming and J lost 2 bases; unmatched junction nucleotides: 8. Germline CDR1 KGHSH, CDR2 LQKENI. The CDR3 runs 17 residues. CDR3 DNA sequence: TGTGCCAGCTCACCACGAGGACAGGAGGGAACTGGAAACACCATATATTTT. Its translation: CASSPRGQEGTGNTIYF.

This clone turned up a few times. This chain links TRBV10-3 with TRBJ1-1; D not certain. Trimming pared 7 bases from V and 2 bases from J, leaving 8 bases between. The CDR3 loop spans 12 amino acids. CDR1 and CDR2 from the germline V gene are ENHRY and SYGVKD. CDR3 DNA: TGTGCCATCATGGGCCCTAACACTGAAGCTTTCTTT. This gives the protein CAIMGPNTEAFF.

The chain joins TRBV27 to TRBJ2-1, with TRBD2 matching 14 bases. CDR3 length: 15 residues. CDR1 and CDR2 from the germline V gene are MNHEY and SMNVEV (reference sequence). Trimming cost V 8 bases and J 10 bases; bases outside gene matches: 10. The CDR3 reads CASQRGTSGRGEQFF. The CDR3 nucleotides are TGTGCCAGCCAGAGAGGGACTAGCGGGAGAGGCGAGCAGTTCTTC.

CDR3 coding DNA: TGTGCCAGCAGCTTACAGGGTTGGGACACCGGGGAGCTGTTTTTT. As protein: CASSLQGWDTGELFF. V and J are TRBV7-3 and TRBJ2-2; D possibly corresponds to TRBD1 (5 bases). Germline V lookup: CDR1 SGHTA, CDR2 FQGTGA. This CDR3 comprises 15 residues. V was clipped by 2 bases and J by 3 bases, with 10 bases between them.

V and J are TRBV5-4 and TRBJ1-3, with 9 bases fitting TRBD1. V was pared by 4 bases and J by 8 bases, with 16 bases of the junction left unmatched. Looked up from germline, CDR1 is SGHNT and CDR2 is YYREEE (reference sequence). This CDR3 is built from 17 residues. CDR3 residues: CASSIGTGPNPGDTIYF. The CDR3 DNA sequence: TGTGCCAGCAGCATTGGGACAGGGCCTAACCCCGGAGACACCATATATTTT.